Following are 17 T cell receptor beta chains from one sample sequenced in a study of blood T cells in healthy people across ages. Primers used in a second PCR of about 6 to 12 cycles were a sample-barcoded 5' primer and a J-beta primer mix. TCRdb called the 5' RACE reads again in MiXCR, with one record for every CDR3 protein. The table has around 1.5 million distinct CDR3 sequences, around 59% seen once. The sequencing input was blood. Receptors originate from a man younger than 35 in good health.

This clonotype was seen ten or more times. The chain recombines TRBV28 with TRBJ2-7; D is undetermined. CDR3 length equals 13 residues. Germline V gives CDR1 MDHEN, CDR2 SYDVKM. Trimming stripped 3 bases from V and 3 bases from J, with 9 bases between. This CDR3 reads CASSLGIHYEQYF. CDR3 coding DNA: TGTGCCAGCAGTTTGGGCATTCACTACGAGCAGTACTTC. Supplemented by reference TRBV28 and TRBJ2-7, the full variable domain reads DVKVTQSSRYLVKRTGEKVFLECVQDMDHENMFWYRQDPGLGLRLIYFSYDVKMKEKGDIPEGYSVSREKKERFSLILESASTNQTSMYLCASSLGIHYEQYFGPGTRLTVT.

The CDR3 sequence is CASSYRIGTPYEQYF. CDR3 DNA sequence: TGTGCCAGCAGCTACCGAATTGGGACACCCTACGAGCAGTACTTC. The rearrangement uses TRBV6-2 or TRBV6-3 and TRBJ2-7; possible D gene TRBD1, 6 bases. CDR3 size: 15 residues. The V end was cut by 6 bases, the J end by 2 bases, with 17 bases between. The germline CDR1 and CDR2 sequences are MNHEY and SVGEGT.

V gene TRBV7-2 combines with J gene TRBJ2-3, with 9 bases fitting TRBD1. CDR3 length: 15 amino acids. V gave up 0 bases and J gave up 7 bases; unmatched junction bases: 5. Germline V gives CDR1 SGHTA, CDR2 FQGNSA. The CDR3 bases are TGTGCCAGCAGCTTAGCGGGACAGGGTCCAAATACGCAGTATTTT. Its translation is CASSLAGQGPNTQYF.

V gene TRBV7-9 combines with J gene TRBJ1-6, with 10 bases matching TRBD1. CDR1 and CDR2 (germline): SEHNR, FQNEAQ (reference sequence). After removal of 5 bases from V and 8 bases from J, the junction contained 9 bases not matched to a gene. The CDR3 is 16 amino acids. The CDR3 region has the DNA TGTGCCAGCAGCAGACCGACAGGGGGCTGGGATTCACCCCTCCACTTT. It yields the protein CASSRPTGGWDSPLHF.

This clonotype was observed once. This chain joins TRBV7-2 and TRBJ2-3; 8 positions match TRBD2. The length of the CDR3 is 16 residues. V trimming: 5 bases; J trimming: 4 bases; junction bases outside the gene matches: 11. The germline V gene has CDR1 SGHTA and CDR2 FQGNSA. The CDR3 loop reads CASSTKTSALSDTQYF. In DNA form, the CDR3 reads TGTGCCAGCAGCACCAAGACTAGCGCTTTGTCAGATACGCAGTATTTT.

Written as DNA, the CDR3 is TGTGCCATCAGTGAACGGGATATTACCGGTGAGCAGTTCTTC. It specifies CAISERDITGEQFF. The chain couples TRBV10-3 to TRBJ2-1; TRBD2 is a possible D gene (5 bases). The V end lost 3 bases, the J end lost 9 bases, and 15 bases lay between the germline ends. CDR1 and CDR2 from the germline V gene are ENHRY and SYGVKD. The CDR3 consists of 14 residues.

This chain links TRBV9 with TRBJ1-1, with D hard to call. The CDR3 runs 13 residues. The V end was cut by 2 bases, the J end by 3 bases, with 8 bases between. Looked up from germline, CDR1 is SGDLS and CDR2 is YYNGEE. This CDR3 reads CASSVKPHTEAFF. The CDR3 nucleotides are TGTGCCAGCAGCGTGAAGCCCCACACTGAAGCTTTCTTT.

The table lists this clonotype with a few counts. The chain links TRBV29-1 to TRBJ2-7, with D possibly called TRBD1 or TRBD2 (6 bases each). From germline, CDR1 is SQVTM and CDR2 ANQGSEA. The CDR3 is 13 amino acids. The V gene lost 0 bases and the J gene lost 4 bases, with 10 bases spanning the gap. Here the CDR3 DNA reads TGCAGCGTTGAAGATGGAGGGGGTTACGAGCAGTACTTC. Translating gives CSVEDGGGYEQYF.

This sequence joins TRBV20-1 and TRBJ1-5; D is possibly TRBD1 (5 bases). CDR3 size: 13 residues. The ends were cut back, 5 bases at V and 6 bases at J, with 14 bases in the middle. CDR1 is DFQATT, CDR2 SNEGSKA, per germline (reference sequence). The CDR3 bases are TGCAGTGCTCAAGCCAGGGATGCTCAGCCCCAGCATTTT. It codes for CSAQARDAQPQHF.

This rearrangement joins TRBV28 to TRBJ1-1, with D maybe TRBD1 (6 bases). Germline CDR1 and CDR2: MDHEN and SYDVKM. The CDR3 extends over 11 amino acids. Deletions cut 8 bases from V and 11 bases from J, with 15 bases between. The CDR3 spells CASDGVTGAFF. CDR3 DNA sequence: TGTGCCAGCGACGGTGTCACAGGGGCTTTCTTT. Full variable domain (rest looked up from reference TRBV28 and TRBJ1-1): DVKVTQSSRYLVKRTGEKVFLECVQDMDHENMFWYRQDPGLGLRLIYFSYDVKMKEKGDIPEGYSVSREKKERFSLILESASTNQTSMYLCASDGVTGAFFGQGTRLTVV.

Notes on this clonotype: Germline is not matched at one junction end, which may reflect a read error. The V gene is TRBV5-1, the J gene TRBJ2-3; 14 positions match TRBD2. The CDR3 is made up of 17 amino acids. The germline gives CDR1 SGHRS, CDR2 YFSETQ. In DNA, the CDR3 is TGCGCCAGCAGCCCTCTGACTAGCGGGAGGGTGACAGACACGCAGTATTTT. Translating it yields CASSPLTSGRVTDTQYF.

The DNA for the CDR3 is TGCGCCAGCAGCTCAGGGGAATTGAGCCATGGCTACACCTTC. This translates into CASSSGELSHGYTF. The chain carries TRBV5-1 and TRBJ1-2, with a tentative D call TRBD1 (6 bases). CDR1 SGHRS and CDR2 YFSETQ come from the germline V gene. CDR3 length equals 14 residues. V was trimmed by 3 bases and J by 6 bases, leaving 15 bases between them.

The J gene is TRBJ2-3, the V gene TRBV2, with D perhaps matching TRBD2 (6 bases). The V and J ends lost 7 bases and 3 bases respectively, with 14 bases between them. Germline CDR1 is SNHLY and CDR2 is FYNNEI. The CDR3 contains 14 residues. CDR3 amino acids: CASTDGSSTDTQYF. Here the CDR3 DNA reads TGTGCCAGCACTGACGGGAGTTCGACAGATACGCAGTATTTT.

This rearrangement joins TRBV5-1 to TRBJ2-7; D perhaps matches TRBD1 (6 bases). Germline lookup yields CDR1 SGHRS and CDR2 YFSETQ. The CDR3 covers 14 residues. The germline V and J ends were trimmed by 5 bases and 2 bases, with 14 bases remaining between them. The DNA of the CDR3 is TGCGCCAGCAGTGACCTTGGACAGACCTACGAGCAGTACTTC. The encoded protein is CASSDLGQTYEQYF.

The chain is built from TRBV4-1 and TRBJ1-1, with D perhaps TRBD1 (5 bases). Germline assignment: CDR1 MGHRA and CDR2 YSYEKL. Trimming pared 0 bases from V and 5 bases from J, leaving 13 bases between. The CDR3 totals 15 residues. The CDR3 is CASSQDRGSGTEAFF. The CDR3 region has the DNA TGCGCCAGCAGCCAAGATCGGGGCAGTGGGACTGAAGCTTTCTTT.

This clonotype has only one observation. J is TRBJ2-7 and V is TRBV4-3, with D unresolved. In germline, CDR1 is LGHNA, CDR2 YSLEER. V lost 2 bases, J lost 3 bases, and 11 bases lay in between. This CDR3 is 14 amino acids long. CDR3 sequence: CASSQTIGIYEQYF. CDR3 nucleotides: TGCGCCAGCAGCCAAACGATCGGTATCTACGAGCAGTACTTC.

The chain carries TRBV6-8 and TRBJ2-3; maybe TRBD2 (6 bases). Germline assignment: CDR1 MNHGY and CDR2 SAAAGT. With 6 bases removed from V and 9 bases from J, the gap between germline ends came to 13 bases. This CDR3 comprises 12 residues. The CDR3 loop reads CASSSIGGTQYF. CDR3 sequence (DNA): TGTGCCAGCAGCTCTATCGGGGGAACGCAGTATTTT.